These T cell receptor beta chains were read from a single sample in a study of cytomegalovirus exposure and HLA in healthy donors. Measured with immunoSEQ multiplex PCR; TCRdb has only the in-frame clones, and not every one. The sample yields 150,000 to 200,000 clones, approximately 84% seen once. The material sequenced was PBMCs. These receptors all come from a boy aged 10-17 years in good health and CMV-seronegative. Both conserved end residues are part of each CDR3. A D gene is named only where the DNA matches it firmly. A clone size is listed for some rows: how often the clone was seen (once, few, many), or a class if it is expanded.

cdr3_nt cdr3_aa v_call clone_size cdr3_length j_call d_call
TGTGCCAGCACCTCATCCCGTCGGGAGACCTCCTACAATGAGCAGTTCTTC CASTSSRRETSYNEQFF TRBV21-1 NA 17 TRBJ2-1 NA
TGTGCCGGCCGGGTAAGGGAGGCAGATACGCAGTATTTT CAGRVREADTQYF TRBV7-9 NA 13 TRBJ2-3 NA
TGTGCCAGCAGCGTTACCCCACAGGGGACCGGGGGAGAAAAACTGTTTTTT CASSVTPQGTGGEKLFF TRBV9 NA 17 TRBJ1-4 TRBD1
TGTGCCTGGAGTGCCGCGGGGGAGGCCACTGAAGCTTTCTTT CAWSAAGEATEAFF TRBV30 NA 14 TRBJ1-1 NA
TGTGCCAGCGGCCTAGCGGGAGACGAAGAGACCCAGTACTTC CASGLAGDEETQYF TRBV25-1 NA 14 TRBJ2-5 TRBD2
TGCGCCAGCAGCCAGATACTAGCGGGGGGACTCACCGGGGAGCTGTTTTTT CASSQILAGGLTGELFF TRBV4-3 NA 17 TRBJ2-2 TRBD2
TGTGCCACCAGCATGCGGCTGGGCCAAGAGACCCAGTACTTC CATSMRLGQETQYF TRBV15 NA 14 TRBJ2-5 NA
TGTGCCAGCAGCCTAAGCGGGGGGAGCAACTATGGCTACACCTTC CASSLSGGSNYGYTF TRBV2 NA 15 TRBJ1-2 NA
TGTGCCAGCAGGCTAGCGGGGTGGGAGCAGTACTTC CASRLAGWEQYF TRBV2 NA 12 TRBJ2-7 TRBD2
TGTGCCAGCAGCTTGGAATCCGGGCTACGGGGGTCACCCCTCCACTTT CASSLESGLRGSPLHF TRBV5-6 NA 16 TRBJ1-6 NA
TGTGCCAGCAGTGTTAGGGGTCATGATGAGCAGTTCTTC CASSVRGHDEQFF TRBV6-4 NA 13 TRBJ2-1 NA
TGTGCCAGCAGCTTAAGGACAGGGAAGGCCGGGGAGCTGTTTTTT CASSLRTGKAGELFF TRBV7-2 NA 15 TRBJ2-2 TRBD1
TGTGCCAGCAGCACATCACCGGACACAAGATACGAGCAGTACTTC CASSTSPDTRYEQYF TRBV5-6 NA 15 TRBJ2-7 NA
TGTGCCAGCAGTTCCCGGACTAGGGGGGCAGAGACCCAGTACTTC CASSSRTRGAETQYF TRBV28 NA 15 TRBJ2-5 NA
TGTGCCAGCAGCTTAGACAGGGTGGATGAAAAACTGTTTTTT CASSLDRVDEKLFF TRBV7-2 NA 14 TRBJ1-4 NA
TGTGCCAGCAGTTCCTTCGGACTGAGCTCCTACGAGCAGTACTTC CASSSFGLSSYEQYF TRBV6-5 NA 15 TRBJ2-7 NA
TGTGCCAGCAGCTCGCAGTCATATGGCTACACCTTC CASSSQSYGYTF TRBV7-9 NA 12 TRBJ1-2 NA
TGTGCCAGTAGTTTAACAGGGGATTTCAATGAGCAGTTCTTC CASSLTGDFNEQFF TRBV19 NA 14 TRBJ2-1 TRBD1
TGTGCCTGGAGTGTGGCGGATGGATGGACTGAAGCTTTCTTT CAWSVADGWTEAFF TRBV30 NA 14 TRBJ1-1 NA
TGTGCCAGCAGTTTAACGGGACAGGGTGACTATGGCTACACCTTC CASSLTGQGDYGYTF TRBV27 NA 15 TRBJ1-2 TRBD1
TGTGCCAGCAGCCTGACCAGCGGCACCGGCCCCCTCCACTTT CASSLTSGTGPLHF TRBV7-3 once 14 TRBJ1-6 NA
TGTGCCAGCTCACCGGGCAGGTCTAACTATGGCTACACCTTC CASSPGRSNYGYTF TRBV18 NA 14 TRBJ1-2 NA
TGTGCCAGTAGTATAGAAGGGACAGCAAGCTCCTACAATGAGCAGTTCTTC CASSIEGTASSYNEQFF TRBV19 NA 17 TRBJ2-1 TRBD1
TGTGCCAGCAGTGTAAGCCGGGACATCGGTCACCAGCCCCAGCATTTT CASSVSRDIGHQPQHF TRBV2 NA 16 TRBJ1-5 NA
TGTGCCAGCAGTGGATATACAGGGGCTAACACCGGGGAGCTGTTTTTT CASSGYTGANTGELFF TRBV2 NA 16 TRBJ2-2 TRBD1
TGTGCCAGCACGGGGGGGGCGGGGGGCTATGGCTACACCTTC CASTGGAGGYGYTF TRBV28 NA 14 TRBJ1-2 NA
TGTGCCTGGAGTGTAACAATGCAAGAGACCCAGTACTTC CAWSVTMQETQYF TRBV30 NA 13 TRBJ2-5 NA
TGTGCCTGGAGTGTAGAGGGATCTAATGAAAAACTGTTTTTT CAWSVEGSNEKLFF TRBV30 NA 14 TRBJ1-4 NA
TGTGCCAGTAGTATAAGGATCGGGGTTAACACCGGGGAGCTGTTTTTT CASSIRIGVNTGELFF TRBV19 NA 16 TRBJ2-2 NA
TGTGCAAGTCGCTTATGGGGCCTCGGTCAGCCCCAGCATTTT CASRLWGLGQPQHF TRBV12-2 NA 14 TRBJ1-5 NA
TGTGCCAGCAAGGTCGGGACTAGCGGGAGTGTAGGGACCGGGGAGCTGTTTTTT CASKVGTSGSVGTGELFF TRBV2 NA 18 TRBJ2-2 TRBD2
TGTGCCAGCAGCTTGGGAGGGTCAGAGACCCAGTACTTC CASSLGGSETQYF TRBV5-6 few 13 TRBJ2-5 NA
TGTGCCAGCAGTGCCCGTCTCGGTAATTCACCCCTCCACTTT CASSARLGNSPLHF TRBV27 NA 14 TRBJ1-6 NA
TGTGCCAGCAGCTTACCGTACGAGCAGTACTTC CASSLPYEQYF TRBV11-2 NA 11 TRBJ2-7 NA
TGCGCCAGCAGTGAGTCCGCTAGCGGGGGGGATACGCAGTATTTT CASSESASGGDTQYF TRBV10-2 NA 15 TRBJ2-3 TRBD2
TGTGCCAGCAGTGAGTGGGGCACAGGGGACGAGCAGTACTTC CASSEWGTGDEQYF TRBV25-1 NA 14 TRBJ2-7 TRBD1
TGTGCCAGCAGGCGAGCGGGAGGTACGGGAGAGACCCAGTACTTC CASRRAGGTGETQYF TRBV7-6 NA 15 TRBJ2-5 TRBD2
TGTGCCAGCAGCTTAGGCGGCAGGGGAAGGCAGGAAGCTTTCTTT CASSLGGRGRQEAFF TRBV7-2 NA 15 TRBJ1-1 NA
TGTGCCATCGCTCCGGGGGGGGCTAACTATGGCTACACCTTC CAIAPGGANYGYTF TRBV10-3 NA 14 TRBJ1-2 NA
TGTGCCAGCACCTTGGAGAGACGAGGGGGTGGTACTGGGGCCAACGTCCTGACTTTC CASTLERRGGGTGANVLTF TRBV7-8 NA 19 TRBJ2-6 NA
TGTGCCATCAGTTTAGCGGGAGGCGGAAATACGCAGTATTTT CAISLAGGGNTQYF TRBV10-3 NA 14 TRBJ2-3 TRBD2
TGTGCCAGCAGCGTAGAGGAACAGGGGAGTTTCAACACTGAAGCTTTCTTT CASSVEEQGSFNTEAFF TRBV9 NA 17 TRBJ1-1 TRBD1
TGTGCCAGCCTATGGGGGGATGAGCAGTTCTTC CASLWGDEQFF TRBV5-3 NA 11 TRBJ2-1 NA
TGCGCCAGCAGCTTGGGGACAGGGGATCGTTTCAATCAGCCCCAGCATTTT CASSLGTGDRFNQPQHF TRBV5-1 NA 17 TRBJ1-5 TRBD1
TGTGCCAGCAGCGTAGGGGCTCAGTCACCCCTCCACTTT CASSVGAQSPLHF TRBV9 once 13 TRBJ1-6 NA
TGTGCCAGCAGATTTAGCCCACACGACAGGGGGCTTCTGGAGACTGAAGCTTTCTTT CASRFSPHDRGLLETEAFF TRBV27 once 19 TRBJ1-1 TRBD1
TGTGCCAGCAGTGACTCAGGGACAGGTTCCCACGTCCTGACTTTC CASSDSGTGSHVLTF TRBV6-4 NA 15 TRBJ2-6 TRBD1
TGTGCCAGCAGCTCCTTTTCAAAAGGGGCTAACTATGGCTACACCTTC CASSSFSKGANYGYTF TRBV11-2 NA 16 TRBJ1-2 NA
TGCGCCAGCAGCCCGGAGGCCGGGGGACCCCAAGAGACCCAGTACTTC CASSPEAGGPQETQYF TRBV5-1 NA 16 TRBJ2-5 NA
TGTGCCAGCAGTTCACAGGGATGGAAAGGGGAGACCCAGTACTTC CASSSQGWKGETQYF TRBV6-5 NA 15 TRBJ2-5 NA
TGTGCCTGGAGTGCGGGGGGAACCTCCTACGAGCAGTACTTC CAWSAGGTSYEQYF TRBV30 NA 14 TRBJ2-7 TRBD2
TGTGCCACCAACGAGGGGGGGGCAAATCAGCCCCAGCATTTT CATNEGGANQPQHF TRBV15 NA 14 TRBJ1-5 NA
TGTGCCAGCACCAATTTGGGACAGGGTCTTATACAGCCCCAGCATTTT CASTNLGQGLIQPQHF TRBV5-8 NA 16 TRBJ1-5 TRBD1
TGTGCCAGCAGCTTAGAAGAACGGTTTTACGAGCAGTACTTC CASSLEERFYEQYF TRBV7-9 NA 14 TRBJ2-7 NA
TGTGCCATCAGTGAGCCTCTTTCAAGGGTGGAGGACACTGAAGCTTTCTTT CAISEPLSRVEDTEAFF TRBV10-3 NA 17 TRBJ1-1 NA
TGTGCCAGCTCGCTGACAGGGGAAGAGCAGTACTTC CASSLTGEEQYF TRBV18 NA 12 TRBJ2-7 TRBD1
TGCGCCAGCAGCCAACCTACCCAGGGCAATCAGCCCCAGCATTTT CASSQPTQGNQPQHF TRBV4-1 NA 15 TRBJ1-5 NA
TGTGCCAGCAGCTTAGATTCAGGGGGTTCCTCCTACGAGCAGTACTTC CASSLDSGGSSYEQYF TRBV7-2 NA 16 TRBJ2-7 TRBD1